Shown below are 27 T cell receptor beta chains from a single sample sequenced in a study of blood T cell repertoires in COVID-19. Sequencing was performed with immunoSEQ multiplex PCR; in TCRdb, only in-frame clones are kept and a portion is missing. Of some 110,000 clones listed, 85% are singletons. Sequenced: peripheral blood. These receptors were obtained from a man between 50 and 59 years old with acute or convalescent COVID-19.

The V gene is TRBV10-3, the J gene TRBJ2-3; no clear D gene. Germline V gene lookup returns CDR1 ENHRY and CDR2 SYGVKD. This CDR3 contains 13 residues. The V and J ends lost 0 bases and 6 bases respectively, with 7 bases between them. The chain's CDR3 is CAISESRADTQYF. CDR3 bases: TGTGCCATCAGTGAGTCCAGAGCGGATACGCAGTATTTT.

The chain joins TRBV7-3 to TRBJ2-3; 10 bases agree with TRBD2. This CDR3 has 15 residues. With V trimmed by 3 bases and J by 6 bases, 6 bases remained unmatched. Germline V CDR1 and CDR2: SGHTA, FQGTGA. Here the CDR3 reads CASSLSSGGLDTQYF. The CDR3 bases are TGTGCCAGCAGCTTGTCTAGCGGGGGTTTGGATACGCAGTATTTT.

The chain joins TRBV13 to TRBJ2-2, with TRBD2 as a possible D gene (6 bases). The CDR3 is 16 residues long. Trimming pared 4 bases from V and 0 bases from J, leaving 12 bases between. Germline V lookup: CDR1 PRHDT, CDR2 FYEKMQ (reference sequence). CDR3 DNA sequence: TGTGCCAGCAGCTCCCCGGACTACCCGAACACCGGGGAGCTGTTTTTT. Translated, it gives CASSSPDYPNTGELFF.

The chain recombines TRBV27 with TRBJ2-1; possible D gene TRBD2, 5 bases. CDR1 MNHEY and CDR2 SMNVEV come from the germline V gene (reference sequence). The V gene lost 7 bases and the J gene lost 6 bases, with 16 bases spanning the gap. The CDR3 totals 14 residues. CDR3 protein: CASTPEVPGNEQFF. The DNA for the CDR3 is TGTGCCAGCACCCCGGAGGTTCCCGGCAATGAGCAGTTCTTC.

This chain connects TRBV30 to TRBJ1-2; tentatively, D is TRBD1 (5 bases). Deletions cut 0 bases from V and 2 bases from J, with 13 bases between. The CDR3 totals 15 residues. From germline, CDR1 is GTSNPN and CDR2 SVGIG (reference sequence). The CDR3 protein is CAWSVLGLKNYGYTF. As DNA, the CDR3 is TGTGCCTGGAGTGTATTGGGACTTAAGAACTATGGCTACACCTTC.

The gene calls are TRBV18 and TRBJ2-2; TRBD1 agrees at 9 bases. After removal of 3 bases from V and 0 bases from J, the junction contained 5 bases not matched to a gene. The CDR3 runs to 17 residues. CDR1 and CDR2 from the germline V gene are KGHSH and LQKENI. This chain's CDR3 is CASSPPGQGTNTGELFF. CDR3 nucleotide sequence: TGTGCCAGCTCACCTCCGGGACAGGGTACGAACACCGGGGAGCTGTTTTTT.

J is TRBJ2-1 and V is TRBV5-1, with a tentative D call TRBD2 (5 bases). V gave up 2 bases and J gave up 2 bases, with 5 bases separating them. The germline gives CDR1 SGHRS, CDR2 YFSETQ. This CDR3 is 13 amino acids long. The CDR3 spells CASSFGTYNEQFF. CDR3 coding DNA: TGCGCCAGCAGCTTCGGGACCTACAATGAGCAGTTCTTC.

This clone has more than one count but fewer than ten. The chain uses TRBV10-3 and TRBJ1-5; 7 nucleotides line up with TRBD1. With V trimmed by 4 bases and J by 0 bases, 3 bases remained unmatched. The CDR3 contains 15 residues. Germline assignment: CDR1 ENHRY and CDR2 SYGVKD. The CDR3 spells CAISGQGDSNQPQHF. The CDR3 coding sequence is TGTGCCATCAGTGGTCAGGGGGATAGCAATCAGCCCCAGCATTTT.

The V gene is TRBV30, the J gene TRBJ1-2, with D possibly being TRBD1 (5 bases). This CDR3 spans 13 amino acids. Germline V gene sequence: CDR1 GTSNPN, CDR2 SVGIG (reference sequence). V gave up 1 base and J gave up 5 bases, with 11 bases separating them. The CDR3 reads CAWSGGVRYGYTF. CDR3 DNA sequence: TGTGCCTGGAGTGGGGGGGTCCGGTATGGCTACACCTTC. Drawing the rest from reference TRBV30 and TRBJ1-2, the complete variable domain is SQTIHQWPATLVQPVGSPLSLECTVEGTSNPNLYWYRQAAGRGLQLLFYSVGIGQISSEVPQNLSASRPQDRQFILSSKKLLLSDSGFYLCAWSGGVRYGYTFGSGTRLTVV.

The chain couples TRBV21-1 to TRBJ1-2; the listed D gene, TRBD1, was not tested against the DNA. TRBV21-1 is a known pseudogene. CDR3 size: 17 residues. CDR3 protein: CASSTMTTGAANYGYTF. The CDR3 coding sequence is TGTGCCAGCAGCACAATGACGACAGGGGCGGCTAACTATGGCTACACCTTC.

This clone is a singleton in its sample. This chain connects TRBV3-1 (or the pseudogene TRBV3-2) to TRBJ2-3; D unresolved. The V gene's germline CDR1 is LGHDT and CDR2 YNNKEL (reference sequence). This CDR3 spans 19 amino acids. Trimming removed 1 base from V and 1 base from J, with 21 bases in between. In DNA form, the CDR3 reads TGTGCCAGCAGCCAAGTTTTTAGATCTGGGCCTCACCGCACAGATACGCAGTATTTT. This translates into CASSQVFRSGPHRTDTQYF.

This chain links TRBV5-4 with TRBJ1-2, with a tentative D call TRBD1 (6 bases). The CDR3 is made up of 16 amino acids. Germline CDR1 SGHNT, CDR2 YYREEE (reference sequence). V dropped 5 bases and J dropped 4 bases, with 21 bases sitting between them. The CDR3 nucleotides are TGTGCCAGCAGTCTGGACTGGCCGGGACAACTCTATGGCTACACCTTC. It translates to CASSLDWPGQLYGYTF.

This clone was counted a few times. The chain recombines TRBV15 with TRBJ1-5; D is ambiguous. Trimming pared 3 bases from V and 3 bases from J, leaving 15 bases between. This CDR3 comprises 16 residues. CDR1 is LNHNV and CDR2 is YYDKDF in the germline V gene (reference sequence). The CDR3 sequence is CATSSERQDSNQPQHF. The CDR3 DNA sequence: TGTGCCACCAGCAGTGAACGGCAGGACTCCAATCAGCCCCAGCATTTT.

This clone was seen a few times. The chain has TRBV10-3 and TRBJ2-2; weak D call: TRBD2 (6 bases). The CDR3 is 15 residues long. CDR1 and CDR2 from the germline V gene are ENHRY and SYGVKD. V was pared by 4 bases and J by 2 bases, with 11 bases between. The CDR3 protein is CAISGRDFNTGELFF. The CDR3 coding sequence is TGTGCCATCAGTGGGAGGGACTTCAACACCGGGGAGCTGTTTTTT.

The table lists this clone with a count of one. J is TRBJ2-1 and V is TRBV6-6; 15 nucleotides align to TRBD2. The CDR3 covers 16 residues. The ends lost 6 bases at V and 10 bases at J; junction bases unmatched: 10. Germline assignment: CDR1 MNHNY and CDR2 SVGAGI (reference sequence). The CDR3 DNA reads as TGTGCCAGCAGCCCCGGACTAGCGGGAGGGCCTTGGGAGCAGTTCTTC. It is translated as CASSPGLAGGPWEQFF.

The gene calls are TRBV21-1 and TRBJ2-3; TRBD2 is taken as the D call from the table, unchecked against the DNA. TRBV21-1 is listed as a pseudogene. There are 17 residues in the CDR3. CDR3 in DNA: TGTGCCAGCGACTTAAGGGCGGGGGGCCTAAGCACAGATACGCAGTATTTT. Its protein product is CASDLRAGGLSTDTQYF.

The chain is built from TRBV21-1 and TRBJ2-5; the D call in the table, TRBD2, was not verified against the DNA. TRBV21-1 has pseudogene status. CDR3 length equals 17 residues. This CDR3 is CASSKGEGGSNQETQYF. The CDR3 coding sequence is TGTGCCAGCAGCAAAGGCGAGGGGGGGTCCAATCAAGAGACCCAGTACTTC.

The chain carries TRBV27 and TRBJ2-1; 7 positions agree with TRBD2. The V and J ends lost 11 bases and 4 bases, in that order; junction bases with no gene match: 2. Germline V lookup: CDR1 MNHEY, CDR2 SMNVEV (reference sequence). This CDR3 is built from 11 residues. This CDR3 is CAPREYNEQFF. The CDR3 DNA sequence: TGTGCCCCGCGGGAGTACAATGAGCAGTTCTTC.

In DNA, the CDR3 is TGTGCCAGCAGCTTGGAAGGGACAGGCAATCAGCCCCAGCATTTT. It codes for CASSLEGTGNQPQHF. This chain connects TRBV5-6 to TRBJ1-5; TRBD1 matches 7 bases. The germline CDR1 and CDR2 sequences are SGHDT and YYEEEE. The CDR3 runs to 15 residues. The junction had 2 bases not matched to a gene; V was cut back by 0 bases and J by 2 bases.

The CDR3 nucleotides are TGTGCCAGCGTCTTTGAGGCAGCAAATTCACCCCTCCACTTT. It specifies CASVFEAANSPLHF. This chain joins TRBV7-9 and TRBJ1-6; D remains ambiguous. CDR3 length: 14 residues. Trimming left V 8 bases short and J 7 bases short, with 15 bases between. CDR1 and CDR2 from the germline V gene are SEHNR and FQNEAQ (reference sequence).

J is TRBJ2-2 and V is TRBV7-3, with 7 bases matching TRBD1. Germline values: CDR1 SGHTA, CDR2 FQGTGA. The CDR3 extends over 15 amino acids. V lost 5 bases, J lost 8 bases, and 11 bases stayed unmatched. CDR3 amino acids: CASSPQQGNQGELFF. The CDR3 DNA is TGTGCCAGCAGCCCCCAACAGGGGAATCAAGGGGAGCTGTTTTTT.

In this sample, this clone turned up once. The CDR3 protein is CAISDRVGTEAFF. Here the CDR3 DNA reads TGTGCCATCAGTGACAGGGTGGGAACTGAAGCTTTCTTT. The chain recombines TRBV10-3 with TRBJ1-1; a weak D match, TRBD1 (5 bases). This CDR3 contains 13 residues. Deletions cut 3 bases from V and 5 bases from J, with 10 bases between. Germline loops: CDR1 ENHRY, CDR2 SYGVKD.

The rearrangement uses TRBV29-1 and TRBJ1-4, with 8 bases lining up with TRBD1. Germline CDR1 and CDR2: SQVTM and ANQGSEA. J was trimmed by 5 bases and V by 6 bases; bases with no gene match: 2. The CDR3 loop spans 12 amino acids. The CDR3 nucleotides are TGCAGCGTGACAGGGGTGAATGAAAAACTGTTTTTT. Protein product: CSVTGVNEKLFF.

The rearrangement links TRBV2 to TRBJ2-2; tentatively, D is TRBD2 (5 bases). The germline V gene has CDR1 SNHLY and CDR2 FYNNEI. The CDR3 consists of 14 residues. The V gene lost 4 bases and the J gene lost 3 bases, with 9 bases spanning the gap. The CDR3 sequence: CASSVEEDTGELFF. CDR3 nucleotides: TGTGCCAGCAGTGTAGAGGAGGACACCGGGGAGCTGTTTTTT.

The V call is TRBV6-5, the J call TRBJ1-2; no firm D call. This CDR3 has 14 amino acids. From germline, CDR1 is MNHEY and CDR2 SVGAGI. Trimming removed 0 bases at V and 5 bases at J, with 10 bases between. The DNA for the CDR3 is TGTGCCAGCAGTTACTCGCAGCAGGCATATGGCTACACCTTC. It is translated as CASSYSQQAYGYTF.

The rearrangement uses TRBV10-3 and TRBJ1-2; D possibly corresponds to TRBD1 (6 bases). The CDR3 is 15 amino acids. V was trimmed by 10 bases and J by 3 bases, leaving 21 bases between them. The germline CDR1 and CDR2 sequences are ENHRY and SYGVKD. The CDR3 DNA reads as TGTGCCACCACCGCCGGGACGGGGGGCGACTATGGCTACACCTTC. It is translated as CATTAGTGGDYGYTF.

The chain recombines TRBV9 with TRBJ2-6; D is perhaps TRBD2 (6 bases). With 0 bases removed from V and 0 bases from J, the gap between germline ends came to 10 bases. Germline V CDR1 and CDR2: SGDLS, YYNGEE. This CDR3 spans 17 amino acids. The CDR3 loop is CASSVEVGSSGANVLTF. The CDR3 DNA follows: TGTGCCAGCAGCGTAGAGGTCGGGAGCTCTGGGGCCAACGTCCTGACTTTC.